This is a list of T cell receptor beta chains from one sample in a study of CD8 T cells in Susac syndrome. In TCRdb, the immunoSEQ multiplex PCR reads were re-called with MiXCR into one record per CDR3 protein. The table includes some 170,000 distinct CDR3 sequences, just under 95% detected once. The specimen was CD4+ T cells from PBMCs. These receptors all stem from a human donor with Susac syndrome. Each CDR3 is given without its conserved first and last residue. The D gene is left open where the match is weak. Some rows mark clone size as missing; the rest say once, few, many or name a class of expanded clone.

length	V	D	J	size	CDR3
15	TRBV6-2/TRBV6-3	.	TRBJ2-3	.	ASSYSMFAVATDTQY
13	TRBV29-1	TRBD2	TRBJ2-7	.	SVQRTSGASYEQY
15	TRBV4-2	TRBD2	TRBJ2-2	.	ASSQDSASGQTGELF
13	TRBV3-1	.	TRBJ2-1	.	ASSQDWTPGHEQF
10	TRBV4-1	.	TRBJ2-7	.	ASSQGKGKQY
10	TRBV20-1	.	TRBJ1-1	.	SAEGDNTEAF
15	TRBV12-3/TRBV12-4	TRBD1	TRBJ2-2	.	ASSPNAGTGATGELF
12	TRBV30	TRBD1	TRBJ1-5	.	AWQGRGGNQPQH
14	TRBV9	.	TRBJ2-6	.	ASSVGGQAGANVLT
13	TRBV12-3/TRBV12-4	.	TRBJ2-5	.	ASSQAGFPKETQY
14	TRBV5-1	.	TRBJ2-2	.	ASEPIPQGNTGELF
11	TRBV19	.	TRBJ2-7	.	ASSYGRGLEQY
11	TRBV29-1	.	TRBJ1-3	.	SVEDSGWNTIY
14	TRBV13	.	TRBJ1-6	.	ASSSYTGPYNSPLH
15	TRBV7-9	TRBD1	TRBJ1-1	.	ASSLAWAGQGNTEAF
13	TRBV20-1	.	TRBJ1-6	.	SASFRDSYNSPLH
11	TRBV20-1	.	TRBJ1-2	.	SAPTRGGYGYT
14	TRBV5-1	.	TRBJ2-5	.	ASSLAVLEIQETQY
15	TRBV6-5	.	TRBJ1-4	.	ASSYSSWYSTNEKLF
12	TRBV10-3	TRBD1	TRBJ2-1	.	AISWTGVAGEQF
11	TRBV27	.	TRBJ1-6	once	ASSLSRNSPLH
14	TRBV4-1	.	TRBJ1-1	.	ASSHSTGTLNTEAF
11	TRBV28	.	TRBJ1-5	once	ASGSQPSTAQH
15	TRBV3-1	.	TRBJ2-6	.	ASSRQGHSSGANVLT
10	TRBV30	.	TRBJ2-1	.	AWSVGKGTWF
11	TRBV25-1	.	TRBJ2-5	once	ASMRDPQETQY
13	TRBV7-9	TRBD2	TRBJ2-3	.	ASSLPAGGSDTQY
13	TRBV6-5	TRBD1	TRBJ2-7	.	ASSPDTWTGPEQY
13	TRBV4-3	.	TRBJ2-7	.	ASSQAIASPFEQY
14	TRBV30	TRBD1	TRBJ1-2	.	AWSASPGGAGYGYT
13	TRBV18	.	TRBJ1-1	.	ASRPTIEANTEAF
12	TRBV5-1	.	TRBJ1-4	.	ASSLGTSYEKLF
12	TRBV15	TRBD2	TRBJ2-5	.	ATSSQLAQETQY
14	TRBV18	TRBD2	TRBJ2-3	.	ASSPLAGSSTDTQY
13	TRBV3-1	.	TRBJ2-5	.	ASSQLWGWSETQY
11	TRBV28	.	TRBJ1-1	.	ASTGQIIPEAF
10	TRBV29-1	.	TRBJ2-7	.	SVVSNSYEQY